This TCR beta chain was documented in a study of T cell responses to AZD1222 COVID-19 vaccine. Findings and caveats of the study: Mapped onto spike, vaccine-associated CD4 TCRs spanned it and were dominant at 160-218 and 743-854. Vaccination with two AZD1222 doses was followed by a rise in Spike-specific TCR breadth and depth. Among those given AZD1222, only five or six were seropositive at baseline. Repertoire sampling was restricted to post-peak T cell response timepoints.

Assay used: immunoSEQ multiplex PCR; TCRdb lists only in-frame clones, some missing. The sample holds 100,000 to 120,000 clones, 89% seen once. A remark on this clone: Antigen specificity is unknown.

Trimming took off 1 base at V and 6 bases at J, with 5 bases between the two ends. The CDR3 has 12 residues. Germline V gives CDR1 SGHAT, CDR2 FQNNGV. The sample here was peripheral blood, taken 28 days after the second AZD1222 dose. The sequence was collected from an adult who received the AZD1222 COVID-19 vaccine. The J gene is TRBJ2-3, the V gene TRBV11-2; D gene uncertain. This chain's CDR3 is CASSLVEDTQYF. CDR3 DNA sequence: TGTGCCAGCAGCTTAGTCGAGGATACGCAGTATTTT.